The T cell receptor beta chain under discussion was sequenced for a study of siplizumab effects on memory and regulatory T cells. In regard to this clone: Antigen unknown.

Some 92,000 TCR templates were assayed per sample. Profiled with immunoSEQ multiplex PCR; TCRdb holds only in-frame clones, not every one. The sample holds about 100,000 clones; around nine tenths are singletons and the top ten take approximately 12%. Findings of the study overall: Proliferating clones, CD4+ or CD8+, lacked an assignable naive or memory phenotype in roughly 75-95% of cases. Naive T cells appeared more diverse than memory cells and seemed to be major alloresponse contributors.

Germline lookup yields CDR1 ENHRY and CDR2 SYGVKD. CDR3 length equals 13 residues. V was pared by 6 bases and J by 4 bases, with 5 bases of the junction left unmatched. The sequencing sample was made of non-Treg CD4+ T cells sorted from blood. The chain uses TRBV10-3 and TRBJ1-1, with 7 bases aligning to TRBD1. This clonotype was sampled from a human donor in good health. Written as DNA, the CDR3 is TGTGCCATCAGCGGACAGGTGGGCACTGAAGCTTTCTTT. Translation gives CAISGQVGTEAFF.